This is a list of T cell receptor beta chains from one sample in a study of neoadjuvant anti-PD-1 for oral cavity cancer. Sequencing was performed with immunoSEQ multiplex PCR; in TCRdb, only in-frame clones are kept and a portion is missing. This table has around 13,000 clones, around 70% appearing once. The starting material was PBMCs, obtained after nivolumab (anti-PD-1) treatment. Receptors originate from a person between 35 and 79 years old with oral cavity squamous cell carcinoma. The conserved cysteine and the conserved F or W are not part of the CDR3 here. The order of the fields is clone size, V gene, J gene, CDR3 protein. A clone size is listed for some rows: how often the clone was seen (once, few, many), or a class if it is expanded.

clone_size: few
v_call: TRBV5-5
j_call: TRBJ1-2
cdr3_aa: ASSTDRNRDHT

clone_size: few
v_call: TRBV28
j_call: TRBJ2-1
cdr3_aa: ASSETGQGREQF

clone_size: once
v_call: TRBV27
j_call: TRBJ2-1
cdr3_aa: AAIPTGTSGRRVEQF

clone_size: .
v_call: TRBV14
j_call: TRBJ2-5
cdr3_aa: ASGTSGGTQY

clone_size: once
v_call: TRBV7-3
j_call: TRBJ2-1
cdr3_aa: ASSFDGPRGQF

clone_size: .
v_call: TRBV6-5
j_call: TRBJ2-3
cdr3_aa: ASSTPGDTQY

clone_size: .
v_call: TRBV19
j_call: TRBJ2-6
cdr3_aa: ASRQTGQTSGANVLT

clone_size: few
v_call: TRBV28
j_call: TRBJ1-2
cdr3_aa: ASSPVGGQGGGYGYT

clone_size: .
v_call: TRBV27
j_call: TRBJ1-4
cdr3_aa: ASSLKAPPATNEKLF

clone_size: .
v_call: TRBV27
j_call: TRBJ2-5
cdr3_aa: ASSSEREFETQY

clone_size: .
v_call: TRBV2
j_call: TRBJ2-5
cdr3_aa: ASHQDLETQY

clone_size: .
v_call: TRBV29-1
j_call: TRBJ1-2
cdr3_aa: SVEDLNYGYT

clone_size: once
v_call: TRBV1
j_call: TRBJ2-1
cdr3_aa: TSSQDRSRNSYNEQF

clone_size: few
v_call: TRBV4-2
j_call: TRBJ2-2
cdr3_aa: ASSQIVGQRTGELF

clone_size: .
v_call: TRBV11-2
j_call: TRBJ2-7
cdr3_aa: ASSPSGSSSYEQY